This T cell receptor (beta chain) was captured in a study of OX40 agonist ivuxolimab in advanced cancers. About the research overall: Patients received ivuxolimab, an agonistic anti-OX40 (CD134) antibody. Among those enrolled, mean age was about 63 years (range roughly 23 to 85) and roughly 84% were male.

Trimming took 6 bases from V and 2 from J; bases not matched to a gene: 6. CDR1 is KGHSH and CDR2 is LQKENI in the germline V gene. The CDR3 extends over 14 amino acids. As regards this clone: Its specificity is not known.

Data came from immunoSEQ multiplex PCR; TCRdb stores just in-frame clones and leaves some out. The sample consists of roughly 79,000 clones, around 92% of them appearing once. The study's findings and limits: In CD8+ T cells, expanded clones were on average more numerous than in CD4+.

The specimen was CD4+ or CD8+ T cells sorted from blood, collected in a trial of the OX40 agonist ivuxolimab. This clonotype was obtained from an adult with an advanced solid tumor such as melanoma, head and neck, liver or kidney cancer. The chain recombines TRBV18 with TRBJ2-7; 8 bases are a match to TRBD1. CDR3: CASSNRGIPYEQYF. The CDR3 nucleotides read TGTGCCAGCTCGAACAGGGGGATCCCCTACGAGCAGTACTTC.